The 18 T cell receptor beta chains presented below share a single source sample, sequenced in a study of blood T cell repertoires in COVID-19. The protocol was immunoSEQ multiplex PCR, while the TCRdb copy is restricted to in-frame clones and leaves out a portion. Counted here are a few hundred thousand clones, 75% to 85% occurring once; the ten biggest clones make up 13%. The sequencing sample was made of peripheral blood. These receptors were collected from a human donor in a cohort sampled during active COVID-19.

This chain joins TRBV5-1 and TRBJ1-4; D is perhaps TRBD1 (5 bases). Germline values: CDR1 SGHRS, CDR2 YFSETQ. CDR3 length: 16 residues. The V end lost 0 bases, the J end lost 3 bases, and 12 bases lay between the germline ends. CDR3 nucleotide sequence: TGCGCCAGCAGCTTGGGGGGCGTGGGCCCTAATGAAAAACTGTTTTTT. Translation: CASSLGGVGPNEKLFF.

This clone was counted once. This chain joins TRBV7-2 and TRBJ2-7; 7 nucleotides line up with TRBD1. This CDR3 is built from 14 residues. Per the germline V gene, CDR1 is SGHTA and CDR2 is FQGNSA. The ends lost 5 bases at V and 4 bases at J; junction bases unmatched: 8. This CDR3 reads CASSLRQGNYEQYF. The CDR3, as DNA: TGTGCCAGCAGCCTAAGACAGGGAAATTACGAGCAGTACTTC. Full variable domain (outside the CDR3, taken from reference TRBV7-2 and TRBJ2-7): GAGVSQSPSNKVTEKGKDVELRCDPISGHTALYWYRQSLGQGLEFLIYFQGNSAPDKSGLPSDRFSAERTGGSVSTLTIQRTQQEDSAVYLCASSLRQGNYEQYFGPGTRLTVT.

The table lists this clone with a few counts. The V call is TRBV19, the J call TRBJ2-7; 11 bases match TRBD1. V trimming: 5 bases; J trimming: 2 bases; junction bases outside the gene matches: 5. The CDR3 length is 15 residues. The germline gives CDR1 LNHDA, CDR2 SQIVND (reference sequence). The CDR3 sequence is CASSARDRGAYEQYF. The CDR3 coding sequence is TGTGCCAGTAGTGCCCGGGACAGGGGGGCCTACGAGCAGTACTTC.

A word on this clone: Additional DNA sequences in this sample encode the identical CDR3. The V call is TRBV5-1, the J call TRBJ2-1; D not certain. The CDR3 is made up of 11 amino acids. Trimming took off 0 bases at V and 9 bases at J, with 4 bases between the two ends. Germline lookup yields CDR1 SGHRS and CDR2 YFSETQ. The CDR3: CASSLGGEQFF. CDR3 sequence (DNA): TGCGCCAGCAGCTTGGGAGGTGAGCAGTTCTTC.

In this sample, this clone turned up a few times. The chain links TRBV6-6 to TRBJ1-3; unclear D gene. This CDR3 comprises 16 residues. V was pared by 0 bases and J by 1 base, with 10 bases between. Looked up from germline, CDR1 is MNHNY and CDR2 is SVGAGI (reference sequence). The chain's CDR3 is CASSYSSAESGNTIYF. Written as DNA, the CDR3 is TGTGCCAGCAGTTACTCATCGGCGGAGTCTGGAAACACCATATATTTT.

The V call is TRBV6-5, the J call TRBJ2-7; D is perhaps TRBD1 (6 bases). The V end was cut by 5 bases, the J end by 2 bases, with 13 bases between. CDR3 length: 14 residues. Germline CDR1 reads MNHEY; CDR2 reads SVGAGI. CDR3 sequence (DNA): TGTGCCAGCAGTCAAACAGGGATCCCCTACGAGCAGTACTTC. Its protein product is CASSQTGIPYEQYF.

V is TRBV28 and J is TRBJ1-3; D possibly corresponds to TRBD1 (6 bases). V was shortened by 5 bases and J by 3 bases, with 11 bases between the two germline ends. CDR1 is MDHEN, CDR2 SYDVKM, per germline. The CDR3 has 14 residues. In nucleotides, the CDR3 is TGTGCCAGCAGTCCGGACAGAGTTGGAAACACCATATATTTT. It specifies CASSPDRVGNTIYF.

V is TRBV28 and J is TRBJ1-2, with a tentative D call TRBD1 (5 bases). The CDR3 covers 16 residues. Germline V gene data show CDR1 as MDHEN and CDR2 as SYDVKM. Trimming shortened V by 5 bases and J by 1 base, and 17 bases separated the two germline ends. Here the CDR3 reads CASSPPGAKNNYGYTF. As DNA, the CDR3 is TGTGCCAGCAGTCCTCCTGGGGCAAAGAATAACTATGGCTACACCTTC.

The V gene is TRBV4-2, the J gene TRBJ2-3; D not resolved. CDR1 is LGHNA and CDR2 is YNFKEQ in the germline V gene. There are 16 residues in the CDR3. V gave up 1 base and J gave up 1 base, with 12 bases separating them. CDR3: CASSQVEMSRTDTQYF. The CDR3 nucleotides read TGTGCCAGCAGCCAAGTCGAGATGAGCCGCACAGATACGCAGTATTTT.

This chain uses TRBV18 with TRBJ2-7; 8 bases agree with TRBD2. V was pared by 0 bases and J by 2 bases, with 6 bases of the junction left unmatched. The CDR3 has 16 residues. Germline assignment: CDR1 KGHSH and CDR2 LQKENI. Here the CDR3 DNA reads TGTGCCAGCTCACCACCTGGGACTAGATCTCCCTACGAGCAGTACTTC. Amino acid sequence: CASSPPGTRSPYEQYF.

The chain carries TRBV24-1 and TRBJ2-5; TRBD2 matches 8 bases. CDR1 and CDR2 (germline): KGHDR, SFDVKD. The CDR3 consists of 15 residues. Losses at the gene ends were 10 bases for V and 2 bases for J; bases not matched to a gene: 11. CDR3 residues: CATEAAGRGQETQYF. The CDR3 DNA sequence: TGTGCCACAGAAGCAGCCGGGAGGGGACAAGAGACCCAGTACTTC.

This chain joins TRBV28 and TRBJ1-5; D may be TRBD1 (6 bases). The germline gives CDR1 MDHEN, CDR2 SYDVKM. The CDR3 has 14 residues. V lost 6 bases to trimming and J lost 1 base, with 10 bases between them. The CDR3: CASRWQGSNQPQHF. For the CDR3, the DNA is TGTGCCAGCAGGTGGCAGGGGAGCAATCAGCCCCAGCATTTT.

The chain recombines TRBV7-9 with TRBJ2-3, with D perhaps TRBD2 (6 bases). Germline lookup yields CDR1 SEHNR and CDR2 FQNEAQ (reference sequence). This CDR3 is built from 15 residues. Trimming took 5 bases from V and 0 from J, leaving 12 bases between them. CDR3 in DNA: TGTGCCAGCAGCCTAAGGGCGGGGAGCACAGATACGCAGTATTTT. Protein product: CASSLRAGSTDTQYF. Using reference TRBV7-9 and TRBJ2-3 for the parts outside the CDR3, the full variable domain is DTGVSQNPRHKITKRGQNVTFRCDPISEHNRLYWYRQTLGQGPEFLTYFQNEAQLEKSRLLSDRFSAERPKGSFSTLEIQRTEQGDSAMYLCASSLRAGSTDTQYFGPGTRLTVL.

The chain uses TRBV30 and TRBJ2-1, with D possibly TRBD2 on 5 matching bases. Germline lookup yields CDR1 GTSNPN and CDR2 SVGIG (reference sequence). The CDR3 is 12 residues long. The V end was cut by 0 bases, the J end by 13 bases, with 13 bases between. The chain's CDR3 is CAWSVQRQRQFF. The CDR3, as DNA: TGTGCCTGGAGTGTACAGCGGCAACGACAGTTCTTC.

This clone appeared a few times. CDR3 DNA: TGTGCCAGCAGAACGACGGGGGATTCCTACAATGAGCAGTTCTTC. It is translated as CASRTTGDSYNEQFF. The genes are TRBV25-1 and TRBJ2-1; perhaps TRBD2 as D (6 bases). CDR1 and CDR2 from the germline V gene are MGHDK and SYGVNS. The CDR3 consists of 15 residues. Trimming left V 6 bases short and J 1 base short, with 13 bases between.

V and J are TRBV28 and TRBJ1-2; 11 bases agree with TRBD1. Germline assignment: CDR1 MDHEN and CDR2 SYDVKM. Trimming removed 1 base from V and 4 bases from J; junction bases left unmatched: 5. This CDR3 is 16 amino acids long. CDR3 sequence reads: CASSLSPGTGGYGYTF. CDR3 sequence (DNA): TGTGCCAGCAGTTTATCCCCGGGGACAGGGGGCTATGGCTACACCTTC.

The chain combines TRBV28 with TRBJ2-7; D perhaps matches TRBD2 (6 bases). Germline V gene sequence: CDR1 MDHEN, CDR2 SYDVKM. The V gene lost 6 bases and the J gene lost 4 bases, with 19 bases spanning the gap. The CDR3 has 15 residues. The CDR3 protein is CASSPQAGVWYEQYF. DNA of the CDR3: TGTGCCAGCAGCCCGCAAGCGGGCGTCTGGTACGAGCAGTACTTC. The full variable domain, rest sourced from reference TRBV28 and TRBJ2-7, is DVKVTQSSRYLVKRTGEKVFLECVQDMDHENMFWYRQDPGLGLRLIYFSYDVKMKEKGDIPEGYSVSREKKERFSLILESASTNQTSMYLCASSPQAGVWYEQYFGPGTRLTVT.

The V call is TRBV6-5, the J call TRBJ1-5; D uncertain. V shed 2 bases and J shed 4 bases, with 6 bases lying between them. Looked up from germline, CDR1 is MNHEY and CDR2 is SVGAGI. The CDR3 is 13 amino acids. CDR3 in DNA: TGTGCCAGCAGTTACGGGAGAAATCAGCCCCAGCATTTT. It is translated as CASSYGRNQPQHF.